This T cell receptor (beta chain) came from a study of T cell responses to AZD1222 COVID-19 vaccine (dated by TCRdb to the early 2020s). With regard to the full study: A total of around 240 trial participants underwent TCR sequencing, of whom 207 had received two doses of AZD1222 and 26 had received two doses of the MenACWY control vaccine. Trial participants were enrolled by age into subgroups of 18-55, 56-69 and 70-plus years, and around 140, 26 and 57 TCR-sequenced participants, respectively, were included in these subgroups. Summary of the overall study and its limitations: Conclusions about previously exposed vaccinees were limited because only six or seven AZD1222 recipients were SARS-CoV-2 seropositive at baseline. Epitopes outside the regions mutated in the B.1.351 and B.1.1.7 variants were reportedly recognized by nearly half of the unique spike-specific TCRs. The 56-69-year group was small, and its depth increase did not reach significance, likely because of low power. After two AZD1222 doses, spike-specific TCR breadth and depth were significantly higher than at day 0 and than in MenACWY recipients. Most participants were white British and females outnumbered males, and the authors suggested that clonal diversity may have been underestimated. Because no samples from the day 14 peak response were available, repertoires could be characterized only after the peak T cell response. The whole spike protein was spanned by vaccine-associated CD4 TCRs, and dominant responses were seen in regions 160-218 and 743-854.

The germline V gene yields ENHRY for CDR1 and SYGVKD for CDR2. The CDR3 spans 15 residues, from the cysteine through the phenylalanine. Only the CDR3 portion is preserved as DNA: 45 bases, with reading frame beginning at the first base. V loses 2 bases, J loses 0 bases, and the germline ends lie 10 bases apart. The CDR3 regions of human TCRbeta chains were analyzed by immunosequencing. The authors processed their data as follows. Repertoire TCRs were matched against a reference library of SARS-CoV-2-specific TCRs generated with the MIRA antigen-specificity platform. Breadth was defined as the fraction of unique TCRs that were SARS-CoV-2-associated. Depth was defined as the fraction of total T cells that were SARS-CoV-2-associated. Each spike-specific TCR was assigned to its reactive spike region and to a CD4 or CD8 class using the MIRA data. Log10-transformed breadth and depth values were compared by one-way ANOVA with Sidak's multiple comparisons tests. TCRdb obtained this table from immuneACCESS and retained in-frame rearrangements with V and J assigned. These tables miss some clones; where compared with another copy, unresolved V genes account for less than half of the shortfall, and the remainder is unexplained. The V and J calls and clone size come from that table; D and trimming were worked out from the DNA. The sample table lists 98,000 or so clones, 84% of them with a count of one. The ten largest clones add up to 14% of the sample.

In the paper's terms, the time point label means: about 28 days (+/-7) after the second vaccine dose. AZD1222 recipients given second doses at about 4 weeks or at about 12 weeks were pooled, since spike-specific TCR depth and breadth were not found to differ between the two schedules. Vaccinee samples were obtained from the UK trials COV001 and COV002, which included a single-blind randomized controlled phase 2/3 trial of AZD1222 (ChAdOx1 nCoV-19) in healthy adults. For TCRbeta chain sequencing, PBMC samples were collected from trial participants at day 0 and at day 28 after the second dose. Notes on this clone: The specificity of this receptor is unknown. It has no much larger one-base neighbor in the sample; base qualities were not kept.

The receptor chain draws on TRBV10-3 and TRBJ1-1, with no confidently assigned D gene. The sequence came from an adult who received the AZD1222 COVID-19 vaccine. The sequencing here drew on peripheral blood, taken 28 days after the second AZD1222 dose. The DNA sequence follows: TGTGCCATCAGTGAGGGACCGGGCATGAACACTGAAGCTTTCTTT. Its product reads: CAISEGPGMNTEAFF.